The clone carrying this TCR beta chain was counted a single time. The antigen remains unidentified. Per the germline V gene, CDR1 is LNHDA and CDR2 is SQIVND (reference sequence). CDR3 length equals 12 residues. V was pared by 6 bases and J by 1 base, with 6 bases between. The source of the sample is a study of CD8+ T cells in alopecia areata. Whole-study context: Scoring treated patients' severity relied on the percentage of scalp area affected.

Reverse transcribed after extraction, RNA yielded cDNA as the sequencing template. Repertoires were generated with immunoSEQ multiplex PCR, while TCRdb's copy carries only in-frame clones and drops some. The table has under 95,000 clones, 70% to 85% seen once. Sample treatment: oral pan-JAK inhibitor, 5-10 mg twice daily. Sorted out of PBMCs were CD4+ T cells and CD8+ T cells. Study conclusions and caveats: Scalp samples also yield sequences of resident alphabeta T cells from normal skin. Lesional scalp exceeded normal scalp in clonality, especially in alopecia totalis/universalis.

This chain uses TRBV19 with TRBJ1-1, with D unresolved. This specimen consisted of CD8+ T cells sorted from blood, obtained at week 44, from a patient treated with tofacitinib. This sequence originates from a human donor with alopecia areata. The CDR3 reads CASRESNTEAFF. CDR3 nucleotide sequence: TGTGCCAGTAGGGAGTCGAACACTGAAGCTTTCTTT.